The text below deals with one T cell receptor beta chain. V lost 1 base to trimming and J lost 8 bases; unmatched junction nucleotides: 7. Germline lookup yields CDR1 SEHNR and CDR2 FQNEAQ (reference sequence). This CDR3 has 16 residues. The data were taken from a study of blood T cell repertoires in COVID-19. The wider study: Sample material is recorded as cDNA or gDNA derived from T cells, B-cell-depleted T cells, or PBMCs.

The data were produced by immunoSEQ multiplex PCR, yet TCRdb's version contains in-frame clones alone and is incomplete. Of roughly 90,000 clones listed, approximately 79% are singletons. The chain is built from TRBV7-9 and TRBJ2-1; 11 bases match TRBD2. This TCR was recovered from a woman of 80 years or more with active or convalescent COVID-19. Material for sequencing was peripheral blood. CDR3 DNA sequence: TGTGCCAGCAGCTTAGGTAGTCTAGCGGGAGGAGATGAGCAGTTCTTC. It specifies CASSLGSLAGGDEQFF.